One sample yielded the 17 T cell receptor beta chains listed below, sequenced in a study of T cell repertoires in cytomegalovirus infection. Their recognized antigens are unknown. Each CDR3 protein is one row after TCRdb ran MiXCR on the reads. In the table there are 700,000 to 850,000 distinct CDR3 sequences, less than 35% of which are singletons. The specimen comprised cultured CD8+ T cells from PBMCs, sampled from culture after CMV antigen stimulation. The origin of the receptors is a human donor in good health (CMV status not recorded). Some clones in this sample may be carry-over from other donors' samples.

This chain's CDR3 is CATKGDGWGNEQFF. For the CDR3, the DNA is TGTGCCACTAAAGGGGACGGCTGGGGGAATGAGCAGTTCTTC. This rearrangement joins TRBV10-3 to TRBJ2-1; D possibly matches TRBD1 or TRBD2 (5 bases each). The CDR3 extends over 14 amino acids. V was clipped by 10 bases and J by 7 bases, with 20 bases between them. CDR1 and CDR2 (germline): ENHRY, SYGVKD.

This clonotype was counted between two and nine times. This chain links TRBV19 with TRBJ2-1, with 9 bases matching TRBD2. Germline CDR1 LNHDA, CDR2 SQIVND (reference sequence). This CDR3 comprises 16 residues. V lost 2 bases to trimming and J lost 8 bases; unmatched junction nucleotides: 10. The CDR3 sequence: CASSIRLADRAYEQFF. The CDR3 DNA is TGTGCCAGTAGTATAAGACTAGCGGATCGGGCATATGAGCAGTTCTTC.

The chain uses TRBV4-2 and TRBJ2-7, with a weak D call TRBD1 (5 bases). The CDR3 length is 14 residues. V gave up 0 bases and J gave up 5 bases, with 11 bases separating them. Germline CDR1 and CDR2: LGHNA and YNFKEQ. This CDR3 is CASSQDREVDEQYF. The CDR3 DNA reads as TGTGCCAGCAGCCAAGACAGGGAAGTCGACGAGCAGTACTTC.

The chain joins TRBV4-1 to TRBJ1-2; D not resolved. V dropped 1 base and J dropped 6 bases, with 12 bases sitting between them. This CDR3 contains 14 residues. The germline V gene has CDR1 MGHRA and CDR2 YSYEKL. In DNA form, the CDR3 reads TGCGCCAGCAGCCAAGGAGGGAAGGCGGATGGCTACACCTTC. Its protein is CASSQGGKADGYTF.

The chain is built from TRBV6-2 or TRBV6-3 and TRBJ2-7, with D maybe TRBD1 (6 bases). In germline, CDR1 is MNHEY, CDR2 SVGEGT. V was pared by 0 bases and J by 1 base, with 22 bases between. There are 19 residues in the CDR3. In nucleotides, the CDR3 is TGTGCCAGCAGTTACTCGTACGGAACCGGGACACCCAAATCCTACGAGCAGTACTTC. It yields the protein CASSYSYGTGTPKSYEQYF.

This clonotype showed up many times. The rearrangement links TRBV7-2 to TRBJ2-7; D unclear. The length of the CDR3 is 15 residues. The germline V and J ends were trimmed by 4 bases and 2 bases, with 15 bases remaining between them. The germline CDR1 and CDR2 sequences are SGHTA and FQGNSA. CDR3 in amino acids: CASSSPRHGTYEQYF. CDR3 bases: TGTGCCAGCAGCTCCCCCCGGCACGGAACCTACGAGCAGTACTTC.

This clonotype showed up many times. The chain uses TRBV7-9 and TRBJ1-1, with 7 nucleotides matching TRBD1. The V gene end was trimmed by 6 bases and the J gene end by 3 bases; junction bases not matched to a gene: 13. CDR1 SEHNR and CDR2 FQNEAQ come from the germline V gene (reference sequence). The CDR3 covers 16 residues. The CDR3 loop reads CASSPTGTVWHTEAFF. In DNA, the CDR3 is TGTGCCAGCAGTCCTACCGGGACAGTCTGGCACACTGAAGCTTTCTTT.

V gene TRBV24-1 combines with J gene TRBJ2-5, with D maybe TRBD1 (5 bases). Trimming cost V 0 bases and J 4 bases, with 8 bases left between them. Germline lookup yields CDR1 KGHDR and CDR2 SFDVKD. The CDR3 is made up of 14 amino acids. The CDR3 DNA is TGTGCCACCAGTGATTTGGCAGGGTCAGAGACCCAGTACTTC. The encoded protein is CATSDLAGSETQYF.

The rearrangement joins TRBV28 to TRBJ2-5, with D hard to call. Germline CDR1 MDHEN, CDR2 SYDVKM. This CDR3 contains 12 residues. The germline V and J ends were trimmed by 11 bases and 2 bases, with 12 bases remaining between them. The DNA of the CDR3 is TGTGCCGTCTTTAGGGCGCAAGAGACCCAGTACTTC. Encoded protein: CAVFRAQETQYF.

As concerns this clonotype: One end of the junction fails to match germline, which may point to a read error. The V and J genes are TRBV4-1 and TRBJ2-3; TRBD2 matches 7 bases. In germline, CDR1 is MGHRA, CDR2 YSYEKL. This CDR3 has 16 amino acids. The CDR3 DNA reads TGTGCCAGCAGCCAAGCGGAAGCGGGGAGCACAGATACGCAGTATTTT. It is translated as CASSQAEAGSTDTQYF.

This clonotype was seen more than once but under ten times. V is TRBV7-9 and J is TRBJ2-3, with TRBD1 matching 8 bases. The J segment lost 1 base and the V segment lost 6 bases, leaving 6 bases of the junction unmatched. The CDR3 contains 15 residues. The germline gives CDR1 SEHNR, CDR2 FQNEAQ (reference sequence). The CDR3 loop is CASSPQGGRTDTQYF. The CDR3, as DNA: TGTGCCAGCAGTCCACAGGGGGGACGCACAGATACGCAGTATTTT.

This clonotype was counted a few times. The chain links TRBV27 to TRBJ1-6; D unresolved. CDR1 and CDR2 (germline): MNHEY, SMNVEV (reference sequence). Trimming left V 6 bases short and J 1 base short, with 10 bases between. CDR3 length: 15 amino acids. The CDR3 DNA reads TGTGCCAGCAGACGTCCGGCATCCTATAATTCACCCCTCCACTTT. Translation: CASRRPASYNSPLHF.

The rearrangement links TRBV29-1 to TRBJ2-1; TRBD1 is a possible D gene (6 bases). Germline assignment: CDR1 SQVTM and CDR2 ANQGSEA. The V end was cut by 1 base, the J end by 9 bases, with 10 bases between. The CDR3 is 12 amino acids. The CDR3 coding sequence is TGCAGCGTTGAAGTCAGGGGCGGTGAGCAGTTCTTC. This sequence encodes CSVEVRGGEQFF.

The genes are TRBV7-6 and TRBJ2-5; TRBD2 is a possible D gene (5 bases). Trimming shortened V by 5 bases and J by 1 base, and 14 bases separated the two germline ends. The CDR3 runs to 15 residues. Germline CDR1 is SGHVS and CDR2 is FNYEAQ. The CDR3 coding sequence is TGTGCCAGCAGCCCCGGGAACGGTCTCCAAGAGACCCAGTACTTC. It is translated as CASSPGNGLQETQYF. Complete variable domain (other parts from reference TRBV7-6 and TRBJ2-5): GAGVSQSPRYKVTKRGQDVALRCDPISGHVSLYWYRQALGQGPEFLTYFNYEAQQDKSGLPNDRFSAERPEGSISTLTIQRTEQRDSAMYRCASSPGNGLQETQYFGPGTRLLVL.

This clonotype was seen a few times. The chain employs TRBV4-1 and TRBJ2-1; 9 bases line up with TRBD1. The CDR3 runs to 16 residues. V lost 6 bases and J lost 7; bases outside the gene matches: 13. Germline V CDR1 and CDR2: MGHRA, YSYEKL. Written as DNA, the CDR3 is TGCGCCAGCAGTCGTGTCGGAGGACAGGGGTGGAATGAGCAGTTCTTC. This encodes CASSRVGGQGWNEQFF.

This sequence joins TRBV5-4 and TRBJ2-5; either TRBD1 or TRBD2 may fit D (5 bases each). The CDR3 spans 15 residues. Per germline, CDR1 SGHNT and CDR2 YYREEE (reference sequence). V was shortened by 2 bases and J by 0 bases, with 11 bases between the two germline ends. The CDR3 region is CASSLSGTYQETQYF. The CDR3 region has the DNA TGTGCCAGCAGCTTATCAGGGACGTACCAAGAGACCCAGTACTTC.

This sequence joins TRBV20-1 and TRBJ2-7; tentative D call: TRBD1 (5 bases). Germline V gene sequence: CDR1 DFQATT, CDR2 SNEGSKA (reference sequence). CDR3 length: 13 residues. The V end lost 1 base, the J end lost 2 bases, and 9 bases lay between the germline ends. In DNA, the CDR3 is TGCAGTGCTAGAGGCGCAGGGCCCTACGAGCAGTACGTC. This gives the protein CSARGAGPYEQYV.